The present TCR beta chain was sequenced within a study of cytotoxic CD8 clonotypes in ibrutinib-treated CLL listed by TCRdb under 2021. Regarding the study in general: The cohort was composed of about a dozen relapsed/refractory and fewer than 16 treatment-naive patients; IGHV unmutated status was identified in 17 to 18 patients. Partial responses were observed in some 24 patients and complete responses in 2; after a median follow-up of 68 months, remission was maintained in around 14 patients and progression was observed in some twelve. Longitudinal samples were available for 26 of the 86 trial participants. Every remission and progressive disease sample was obtained while ibrutinib was still being received by the patients. The response samples were drawn at a median of roughly eleven months into treatment, with a range of roughly 6 to 36 months. On average, each sample had some 260,000 productive templates and about 89,000 productive rearrangements. Cryopreserved peripheral blood mononuclear cells were collected before treatment, at response, and at either disease progression or sustained remission. General conclusions and limits of the study: Clonality increased at ibrutinib response, stayed stable in sustained remission, and fell back toward baseline at progression. Public clonotypes were found to be uncommon and were observed to contract or remain stable during treatment; the increase in clonality was shown to reflect expansion of private clonotypes at ibrutinib response. Baseline clonality exceeded that of age-matched healthy donors and correlated strongly with circulating CD8+ T-cell counts. Sampling times were not matched between patients in sustained remission and patients whose disease was progressing, and lymph node repertoires were not examined.

The goal of deep resolution MiSeq sequencing was a depth between 1 in 1 million and 1 in 200,000 T cells, and coverage averaged 10x per clonotype. The immunoSEQ hsTCRB Kit was used to generate the TCR beta libraries. The authors' analysis ran thus. The data were analyzed with ImmunoSEQ Analyzer and ImmunoSEQ Data Assistant, and V, D and J gene assignments followed IMGT definitions. Clonality, with values ranging from 0 to 1, was calculated as one minus the normalized Shannon entropy of productive rearrangement frequencies. Only overrepresented clonotypes making up at least 0.05% of the repertoire of each patient were included in the public clonotype analysis. Around 13 age-matched healthy donor repertoires from immuneACCESS were used as controls for clonality. TCRdb stores this immuneACCESS table with in-frame sequences only. Part of the clones is absent; in the studies checked, under half of the shortfall reflects unresolved V genes, and no reason is known for the rest. The V and J calls and clone size were taken over from that table, and D and trimming were inferred from the DNA. This sample has around 160,000 clones in its table, and 81% of those were observed once. The ten most abundant clones make up roughly 2% of the sample.

With respect to this clone: Its antigen is unknown. Base qualities are not at hand, and no much larger clone is one base apart.

The time point label, as the study defines it: eleven to twelve months on ibrutinib. For TCR beta library preparation, 2 to 2.5 micrograms of genomic DNA were isolated from cryopreserved PBMCs. Longitudinal blood samples from CLL patients receiving ibrutinib monotherapy were subjected to high-throughput TCR beta sequencing. Patients were enrolled in a phase 2 open-label single-center ibrutinib monotherapy trial. The receptor was derived from a human donor with chronic lymphocytic leukemia. Sequenced here: PBMCs, sampled after 12 months of ibrutinib treatment.

The nucleotide sequence reads as follows: TGTGCCAGCAGCGAAACCGGGACCCCCCGATACAATGAGCAGTTCTTC. This is translated as CASSETGTPRYNEQFF. The V and J genes are TRBV9 and TRBJ2-1; the D element might be TRBD1 or TRBD2, as each aligns at 5 bases. The CDR3 spans 16 residues, from the cysteine through the phenylalanine. Here the CDR3 DNA is all that survives: 48 bases in frame from base 1. CDR1 and CDR2, per the germline V gene, are SGDLS and YYNGEE. V is clipped by 3 bases and J by 4 bases, and the sequence between their germline boundaries is 17 bases long.